This TCR delta chain emerged from a study of γδ T cells in repeated Plasmodium falciparum infection. Overall study context: Donors were malaria-exposed Malian children or age- and gender-matched Australian children. Findings and caveats of the study: Many TCRgamma sequences overlapped between individuals in stable Vgamma9/Vdelta2+ repertoires.

TRG and TRD sequences were obtained from every sorted gammadelta sample. TCRdb fed the multiplex PCR reads to CATT. The sample contains about 93,000 delta-chain clones, 0.8% to 1% of which appear only once. Trimming shortened V by 2 bases and J by 0 bases, and 28 bases separated the two germline ends. This CDR3 is 21 amino acids long. CDR1 TSWWSYY and CDR2 QGS come from the germline V gene. Gammadelta T cells were flow-sorted from PBMC into Vgamma9/Vdelta2+ and Vdelta2-negative populations for bulk analysis. To note about this clone: Its antigen remains unknown. TCRdb attributes to this sequence the protein of a much larger clone, which differs from the DNA translation at residue 10; a read error is likely, and the protein displayed is translated from the DNA.

The TCR originated in a pool of human donors (malaria-infected and uninfected, not separated). The sample taken for sequencing was gamma-delta T cells from blood. V usage is TRDV1 and J usage is TRDJ1, with D perhaps matching TRDD3 (5 bases). The CDR3 spells CALGEISRYRGTERDTDKLIF. CDR3 bases: TGTGCTCTTGGGGAAATTTCCCGCTACCGGGGAACAGAGAGGGACACCGATAAACTCATCTTT.